The 23 T cell receptor beta chains reported below all come from one sample, sequenced in a study of molecular identifiers for immune sequencing clone quantification. From the PCR reads, TCRdb called clonotypes with MiXCR, one entry per CDR3 protein. In the table there are about 500,000 distinct CDR3 sequences, under 30% of which are singletons. The sequenced sample was naive CD8+ T cells from blood, with Jurkat cell RNA spiked in. Specified subset: FACS-sorted CD8+CD4-CCR7+CD45RA+ naive T cells. The source is a human donor in good health. Some libraries in this study had Jurkat cell RNA spiked in.

The chain links TRBV14 to TRBJ1-2; no reliable D call. Germline V gene data show CDR1 as SGHDN and CDR2 as FVKESK. CDR3 length equals 16 residues. Trimming removed 2 bases from V and 2 bases from J, with 15 bases in between. CDR3 region: CASSQLSRSPNYGYTF. The DNA of the CDR3 is TGTGCCAGCAGCCAATTGAGTCGGTCCCCCAACTATGGCTACACCTTC.

Comment on this clonotype: No conserved phenylalanine or tryptophan is present at the end of the CDR3, so a read error is the likely explanation. This chain joins TRBV28 and TRBJ1-1, with unresolved D. Per the germline V gene, CDR1 is MDHEN and CDR2 is SYDVKM. The V gene lost 6 bases and the J gene lost 1 base, with 3 bases spanning the gap. This CDR3 is 11 amino acids long. CDR3 DNA sequence: TGTGCCAGCAGGCAGAACACTGAAGCTTTCTGT. Its protein is CASRQNTEAFC.

There are a few counts of this clonotype. This chain links TRBV27 with TRBJ2-7; TRBD2 matches at 12 bases. The trim removed 3 bases at V and 2 bases at J, leaving 8 bases unmatched. Germline V gene data show CDR1 as MNHEY and CDR2 as SMNVEV (reference sequence). The CDR3 sequence is 17 residues long. The CDR3 is CASSLSLAGGPAYEQYF. The DNA of the CDR3 is TGTGCCAGCAGTTTGTCGCTAGCGGGAGGGCCCGCCTACGAGCAGTACTTC.

This clonotype appeared a few times. The V gene is TRBV4-1, the J gene TRBJ1-2; a weak D match, TRBD1 (5 bases). Germline CDR1 is MGHRA and CDR2 is YSYEKL. V lost 5 bases to trimming and J lost 0 bases, with 16 bases between them. This CDR3 has 16 amino acids. The CDR3 DNA follows: TGCGCCAGCAGCGGACTAGGACATCTTGCTAACTATGGCTACACCTTC. Amino acids: CASSGLGHLANYGYTF.

The table lists this clonotype with a few counts. With a much larger clone just one base away, this may be a read error. The CDR3 spells CASSPEVANERYF. In nucleotides, the CDR3 is TGCGCCAGCAGCCCGGAGGTAGCGAACGAGCGGTACTTC. The J gene is TRBJ2-7, the V gene TRBV5-1; perhaps TRBD2 as D (5 bases). Per germline, CDR1 SGHRS and CDR2 YFSETQ. CDR3 length: 13 residues.

In the case of this clonotype: This may be a read error: a much more frequent sequence differs by one nucleotide. This chain connects TRBV7-6 to TRBJ2-2, with D unresolved. The CDR3 is made up of 13 amino acids. V lost 5 bases to trimming and J lost 7 bases, with 11 bases between them. Germline values: CDR1 SGHVS, CDR2 FNYEAQ. CDR3 sequence: CASSPNADGELFF. CDR3 DNA sequence: TGTGCCAGCAGCCCCAATGCGGACGGGGAGCTGTTTTTT. The entire variable domain, with the rest obtained from reference TRBV7-6 and TRBJ2-2, is as follows: GAGVSQSPRYKVTKRGQDVALRCDPISGHVSLYWYRQALGQGPEFLTYFNYEAQQDKSGLPNDRFSAERPEGSISTLTIQRTEQRDSAMYRCASSPNADGELFFGEGSRLTVL.

With respect to this clonotype: A junction boundary mismatches the germline segment, possibly from a read error. The chain is built from TRBV4-1 and TRBJ2-7; TRBD1 or TRBD2 may be the D gene (5 bases each). Germline CDR1 reads MGHRA; CDR2 reads YSYEKL. The CDR3 consists of 14 residues. Written as DNA, the CDR3 is TGCGCCCGCCGCCACGCCCCGGGGCCCTCCGCGCCGTCCTTC. Its translation: CARRHAPGPSAPSF.

V and J are TRBV24-1 and TRBJ2-5, with 7 bases that match TRBD1. Germline V gene sequence: CDR1 KGHDR, CDR2 SFDVKD. J gave up 1 base and V 3 bases, and 1 base lay outside the gene matches. The CDR3 loop spans 14 amino acids. For the CDR3, the DNA is TGTGCCACCAGTGATGGGACAGTCCAAGAGACCCAGTACTTC. Its protein is CATSDGTVQETQYF.

This clonotype was observed a few times. This chain connects TRBV7-9 to TRBJ1-1, with TRBD1 matching over 10 bases. V shed 5 bases, J shed 5 bases, and the junction held 8 bases outside the gene matches. Germline CDR1 SEHNR, CDR2 FQNEAQ (reference sequence). The CDR3 loop spans 15 amino acids. The DNA for the CDR3 is TGTGCCAGCAGCACCCGACAGGGGGCTAGGACTGAAGCTTTCTTT. As protein: CASSTRQGARTEAFF.

The chain couples TRBV2 to TRBJ1-4; D is undetermined. The V gene's germline CDR1 is SNHLY and CDR2 FYNNEI. CDR3 size: 15 residues. The V end was cut by 3 bases, the J end by 3 bases, with 11 bases between. The CDR3 region is CASSEDPSANEKLFF. CDR3 DNA: TGTGCCAGCAGTGAGGACCCCTCGGCTAATGAAAAACTGTTTTTT.

About this clonotype itself: At one of its ends the junction is not consistent with the germline gene, which may arise from a read error. The rearrangement uses TRBV6-1 and TRBJ2-1; D not resolved. The CDR3 spans 12 residues. From germline, CDR1 is MNHNS and CDR2 SASEGT. In DNA, the CDR3 is TGTGCCAGCATCCCCAGAGACAATGAGCAGTCCTTC. It specifies CASIPRDNEQSF.

This chain connects TRBV11-2 to TRBJ2-7, with 10 bases lining up with TRBD1. CDR1 and CDR2 (germline): SGHAT, FQNNGV. J gave up 5 bases and V 1 base, and 11 bases lay outside the gene matches. The CDR3 contains 17 residues. CDR3 DNA: TGTGCCAGCAGCTTAGTTTTTTTTGGTGGGACAGGGGACGAGCAGTACTTC. Its protein is CASSLVFFGGTGDEQYF.

This rearrangement joins TRBV5-1 to TRBJ2-7, with 11 positions matching TRBD2. Germline assignment: CDR1 SGHRS and CDR2 YFSETQ. The J segment lost 5 bases and the V segment lost 4 bases, leaving 5 bases of the junction unmatched. There are 14 residues in the CDR3. This chain's CDR3 is CASSLSGGANEQYF. CDR3 DNA sequence: TGCGCCAGCAGCCTTAGCGGGGGGGCCAACGAGCAGTACTTC.

This clonotype was recorded many times. The chain has TRBV30 and TRBJ1-1; D possibly corresponds to TRBD1 (6 bases). CDR3 size: 14 residues. Trimming stripped 0 bases from V and 7 bases from J, with 15 bases between. The germline V gene has CDR1 GTSNPN and CDR2 SVGIG (reference sequence). Here the CDR3 DNA reads TGTGCCTGGAGTGTAGGAAGGGGGTTCGATGAAGCTTTCTTT. Its protein product is CAWSVGRGFDEAFF. The full variable domain, in which reference TRBV30 and TRBJ1-1 provide the parts outside the CDR3, is SQTIHQWPATLVQPVGSPLSLECTVEGTSNPNLYWYRQAAGRGLQLLFYSVGIGQISSEVPQNLSASRPQDRQFILSSKKLLLSDSGFYLCAWSVGRGFDEAFFGQGTRLTVV.

This clonotype was recorded at least ten times. This rearrangement joins TRBV5-4 to TRBJ2-3; a possible D gene is TRBD1 (5 bases). V lost 3 bases to trimming and J lost 4 bases, with 21 bases between them. The CDR3 has 17 amino acids. The germline V gene has CDR1 SGHNT and CDR2 YYREEE (reference sequence). In DNA form, the CDR3 reads TGTGCCAGCAGCTCCCCCTTCAGGGATCCCCTCCCAGATACGCAGTATTTT. Protein sequence: CASSSPFRDPLPDTQYF.

The chain is built from TRBV13 and TRBJ1-3; the D gene is possibly TRBD1 (6 bases). With 4 bases removed from V and 8 bases from J, the gap between germline ends came to 12 bases. In germline, CDR1 is PRHDT, CDR2 FYEKMQ (reference sequence). This CDR3 comprises 13 residues. CDR3 sequence: CASSYNREDTIYF. CDR3 in DNA: TGTGCCAGCAGCTACAACAGGGAGGACACCATATATTTT.

In this sample, this clonotype turned up many times. This sequence joins TRBV7-9 and TRBJ1-1; D is unclear. The CDR3 length is 14 residues. Germline-derived CDR1 and CDR2 are SEHNR and FQNEAQ (reference sequence). V was cut by 5 bases and J by 7 bases, with 17 bases left in between. The CDR3 protein is CASSPPGSRVEAFF. In nucleotides, the CDR3 is TGTGCCAGCAGCCCCCCAGGTAGTCGGGTTGAAGCTTTCTTT.

The chain employs TRBV5-1 and TRBJ2-7, with TRBD2 as a possible D gene (5 bases). CDR1 is SGHRS and CDR2 is YFSETQ in the germline V gene. Trimming stripped 4 bases from V and 0 bases from J, with 14 bases between. This CDR3 spans 15 amino acids. As DNA, the CDR3 is TGCGCCAGCAGCCCCGGGTCTGGGAGCTCCTACGAGCAGTACTTC. Residues: CASSPGSGSSYEQYF.

This clonotype was observed a handful of times. This chain uses TRBV2 with TRBJ2-3; 9 bases align to TRBD2. J lost 0 bases, V lost 10 bases, and 20 bases had no gene match. The germline V gene has CDR1 SNHLY and CDR2 FYNNEI. CDR3 length: 19 residues. CDR3: CAILQASGTPEASTDTQYF. The CDR3 bases are TGTGCCATCCTGCAGGCTAGCGGGACCCCAGAGGCTAGCACAGATACGCAGTATTTT. The full variable domain, in which reference TRBV2 and TRBJ2-3 provide the parts outside the CDR3, is EPEVTQTPSHQVTQMGQEVILRCVPISNHLYFYWYRQILGQKVEFLVSFYNNEISEKSEIFDDQFSVERPDGSNFTLKIRSTKLEDSAMYFCAILQASGTPEASTDTQYFGPGTRLTVL.

As for this clonotype: One end of the junction does not line up with germline, which may come from a read error. The chain uses TRBV27 and TRBJ1-6; D is unresolved. There are 18 residues in the CDR3. Germline CDR1 and CDR2: MNHEY and SMNVEV (reference sequence). CDR3 DNA: TGTGCCAGCAGTTTCATCCCCCTCGTGAGCTCCTATAATTCACCCCTCTACTTT. This sequence encodes CASSFIPLVSSYNSPLYF.

There are many counts of this clonotype. The chain has TRBV20-1 and TRBJ2-3; the D is unclear. This CDR3 has 15 residues. Germline V gene sequence: CDR1 DFQATT, CDR2 SNEGSKA (reference sequence). V shed 0 bases and J shed 0 bases, with 10 bases lying between them. In nucleotides, the CDR3 is TGCAGTGCTAGAGATCCGAGCAGAAGCACAGATACGCAGTATTTT. This translates into CSARDPSRSTDTQYF.

Concerning this clonotype: A much more abundant neighbour one base away suggests this may be a read error. The chain uses TRBV29-1 and TRBJ2-3, with D maybe TRBD2 (5 bases). The ends were cut back, 0 bases at V and 0 bases at J, with 16 bases in the middle. Germline V gene lookup returns CDR1 SQVTM and CDR2 ANQGSEA. The CDR3 has 17 amino acids. The DNA of the CDR3 is TGCAGCGTTGAAGACGTGACTACTAGAACTAGCACAGATACGCAGTATTTT. This encodes CSVEDVTTRTSTDTQYF.

The table lists this clonotype with many counts. V gene TRBV12-3 or TRBV12-4 combines with J gene TRBJ2-3; D gene uncertain. The ends were cut back, 4 bases at V and 5 bases at J, with 16 bases in the middle. The CDR3 totals 15 residues. The DNA for the CDR3 is TGTGCCAGCAGTTCGATAGGGATAGAGAAAGATACGCAGTATTTT. This gives the protein CASSSIGIEKDTQYF.